These 16 T cell receptor beta chains share one sample of origin, sequenced in a study of OX40 agonist ivuxolimab in advanced cancers. The library relied on the immunoSEQ multiplex PCR assay. As stored in TCRdb, this immuneACCESS dataset retains in-frame rearrangements with V and J assigned. A fraction of the clones does not appear; measured against another copy, unresolved V genes explain less than half of the discrepancy, and the remainder lacks a known reason. This sample comprises roughly 140,000 clones, roughly 94% of them detected only once. The ten largest clones capture just over 0.3% of the sample. The material sequenced was CD4+ or CD8+ T cells sorted from blood, taken in a trial of the OX40 agonist ivuxolimab. These receptors all stem from an adult with an advanced solid tumor such as melanoma, head and neck, liver or kidney cancer.

In this sample, this clone turned up once. This sequence joins TRBV28 and TRBJ1-1, with 7 nucleotides matching TRBD1. CDR1 is MDHEN and CDR2 is SYDVKM in the germline V gene. The CDR3 spans 13 residues. J gave up 5 bases and V 7 bases, and 7 bases lay outside the gene matches. This CDR3 is CASNPAGGTEAFF. CDR3 nucleotides: TGTGCCAGCAATCCCGCAGGGGGAACTGAAGCTTTCTTT. Full variable domain (missing parts from reference TRBV28 and TRBJ1-1): DVKVTQSSRYLVKRTGEKVFLECVQDMDHENMFWYRQDPGLGLRLIYFSYDVKMKEKGDIPEGYSVSREKKERFSLILESASTNQTSMYLCASNPAGGTEAFFGQGTRLTVV.

The rearrangement joins TRBV11-3 to TRBJ2-3, with D tentatively TRBD1 (6 bases). The CDR3 covers 14 residues. CDR1 is SGHNT and CDR2 is YENEEA in the germline V gene. V was trimmed by 4 bases and J by 4 bases, leaving 12 bases between them. CDR3 in amino acids: CASSWGRAADTQYF. The CDR3 bases are TGTGCCAGCAGCTGGGGGCGGGCCGCAGATACGCAGTATTTT.

The chain recombines TRBV15 with TRBJ2-1; D not resolved. The CDR3 is 13 amino acids. Deletions cut 8 bases from V and 0 bases from J, with 8 bases between. Germline V gives CDR1 LNHNV, CDR2 YYDKDF (reference sequence). CDR3 amino acids: CATAGSSYNEQFF. The CDR3 bases are TGTGCCACCGCAGGAAGCTCCTACAATGAGCAGTTCTTC.

V usage is TRBV7-9 and J usage is TRBJ2-3; D gene uncertain. V was cut by 5 bases and J by 1 base, with 13 bases left in between. The CDR3 has 15 amino acids. Germline-derived CDR1 and CDR2 are SEHNR and FQNEAQ (reference sequence). The CDR3 here is CASSRVVGGTDTQYF. The CDR3 DNA reads as TGTGCCAGCAGCCGGGTAGTTGGGGGCACAGATACGCAGTATTTT.

This CDR3 is CASSLAATPYEQYF. The CDR3 DNA reads as TGCGCCAGCAGCTTGGCCGCGACTCCCTACGAGCAGTACTTC. This chain joins TRBV5-1 and TRBJ2-7, with no clear D. The CDR3 loop spans 14 amino acids. Trimming removed 0 bases from V and 2 bases from J, with 9 bases in between. The V gene's germline CDR1 is SGHRS and CDR2 YFSETQ.

The V and J genes are TRBV18 and TRBJ1-5; 7 bases align to TRBD1. Germline V lookup: CDR1 KGHSH, CDR2 LQKENI. The CDR3 loop spans 16 amino acids. After removal of 3 bases from V and 2 bases from J, the junction contained 7 bases not matched to a gene. CDR3 protein: CASSPKGAGGNQPQHF. In nucleotides, the CDR3 is TGTGCCAGCTCACCGAAGGGGGCGGGGGGCAATCAGCCCCAGCATTTT.

The gene calls are TRBV5-1 and TRBJ2-7, with 8 bases matching TRBD1. The CDR3 is 13 amino acids. CDR1 and CDR2 (germline): SGHRS, YFSETQ. V lost 3 bases and J lost 6; bases outside the gene matches: 5. The CDR3 coding sequence is TGCGCCAGCAGCTCCGGACAGGGCGGCGAGCAGTACTTC. Translating gives CASSSGQGGEQYF. Full variable domain (outside the CDR3, taken from reference TRBV5-1 and TRBJ2-7): KAGVTQTPRYLIKTRGQQVTLSCSPISGHRSVSWYQQTPGQGLQFLFEYFSETQRNKGNFPGRFSGRQFSNSRSEMNVSTLELGDSALYLCASSSGQGGEQYFGPGTRLTVT.

The CDR3 sequence: CASSYSTSGRHEQYF. DNA of the CDR3: TGTGCCAGCAGTTACTCGACTAGCGGGAGGCACGAGCAGTACTTC. The gene calls are TRBV6-5 and TRBJ2-7, with 13 bases lining up with TRBD2. J gave up 5 bases and V 0 bases, and 1 base lay outside the gene matches. Germline V CDR1 and CDR2: MNHEY, SVGAGI. The CDR3 is made up of 15 amino acids.

This chain uses TRBV4-3 with TRBJ2-1; 8 positions match TRBD2. After removal of 0 bases from V and 4 bases from J, the junction contained 5 bases not matched to a gene. Germline CDR1 LGHNA, CDR2 YSLEER. This CDR3 contains 16 residues. For the CDR3, the DNA is TGCGCCAGCAGCCAAGAAGGCGGGGGGTTTTACAATGAGCAGTTCTTC. This codes for CASSQEGGGFYNEQFF.

V is TRBV2 and J is TRBJ1-2, with D tentatively TRBD1 (5 bases). Trimming pared 1 base from V and 4 bases from J, leaving 7 bases between. CDR1 and CDR2 (germline): SNHLY, FYNNEI. This CDR3 comprises 13 residues. The CDR3 sequence: CASSEGGTYGYTF. For the CDR3, the DNA is TGTGCCAGCAGTGAAGGGGGGACCTATGGCTACACCTTC.

This clone was detected only once. The rearrangement uses TRBV6-1 and TRBJ1-1; D may be TRBD1 (5 bases). The CDR3 runs 14 residues. V was trimmed by 5 bases and J by 1 base, leaving 11 bases between them. Germline V gives CDR1 MNHNS, CDR2 SASEGT. The CDR3 DNA reads as TGTGCCAGCAGTTCCGACAGTGGGAACACTGAAGCTTTCTTT. Protein product: CASSSDSGNTEAFF.

This rearrangement joins TRBV5-4 to TRBJ2-2; D remains unclear. The V gene's germline CDR1 is SGHNT and CDR2 YYREEE (reference sequence). V was clipped by 7 bases and J by 4 bases, with 8 bases between them. The length of the CDR3 is 12 residues. The CDR3 reads CASGRTTGELFF. DNA for the CDR3: TGTGCCAGCGGCCGAACCACCGGGGAGCTGTTTTTT. Based on the CDR3 plus reference TRBV5-4 and TRBJ2-2, the full variable domain is ETGVTQSPTHLIKTRGQQVTLRCSSQSGHNTVSWYQQALGQGPQFIFQYYREEENGRGNFPPRFSGLQFPNYSSELNVNALELDDSALYLCASGRTTGELFFGEGSRLTVL.

The chain links TRBV9 to TRBJ2-3, with unresolved D. The CDR3 runs to 12 residues. The germline V and J ends were trimmed by 4 bases and 4 bases, with 7 bases remaining between them. The germline gives CDR1 SGDLS, CDR2 YYNGEE. This CDR3 reads CASSFSSDTQYF. The CDR3 bases are TGTGCCAGCAGCTTCAGTTCAGATACGCAGTATTTT. The full variable domain, rest sourced from reference TRBV9 and TRBJ2-3, is DSGVTQTPKHLITATGQRVTLRCSPRSGDLSVYWYQQSLDQGLQFLIQYYNGEERAKGNILERFSAQQFPDLHSELNLSSLELGDSALYFCASSFSSDTQYFGPGTRLTVL.

The chain couples TRBV9 to TRBJ2-2; D perhaps matches TRBD1 (6 bases). V lost 0 bases and J lost 4, with 7 bases in between. This CDR3 comprises 14 residues. Germline values: CDR1 SGDLS, CDR2 YYNGEE. The CDR3 DNA is TGTGCCAGCAGCGTAGGACAGGCCACCGGGGAGCTGTTTTTT. Protein: CASSVGQATGELFF. Filled out from reference TRBV9 and TRBJ2-2, the complete variable domain reads DSGVTQTPKHLITATGQRVTLRCSPRSGDLSVYWYQQSLDQGLQFLIQYYNGEERAKGNILERFSAQQFPDLHSELNLSSLELGDSALYFCASSVGQATGELFFGEGSRLTVL.

This chain uses TRBV5-1 with TRBJ2-3; 7 bases line up with TRBD2. V was pared by 3 bases and J by 1 base, with 5 bases of the junction left unmatched. Germline loops: CDR1 SGHRS, CDR2 YFSETQ. The CDR3 is 15 amino acids. The CDR3 protein is CASSWSTSGTDTQYF. CDR3 nucleotides: TGCGCCAGCAGCTGGTCTACTAGCGGCACAGATACGCAGTATTTT.

The chain couples TRBV9 to TRBJ1-2; TRBD1 might be the D (6 bases). This CDR3 contains 12 residues. The V gene lost 4 bases and the J gene lost 8 bases, with 12 bases spanning the gap. The germline V gene has CDR1 SGDLS and CDR2 YYNGEE. The CDR3 DNA sequence: TGTGCCAGCAGCCCCGGCAGGGGCGGCTACACCTTC. It is translated as CASSPGRGGYTF.